The clone carrying this T cell receptor (beta chain) was seen a handful of times. Antigen specificity is unknown. The data belong to a study of response to subunit inactivated influenza vaccine. Study results and caveats: Authors suggested that a seasonal influenza vaccination recruits few new T cells each time.

Germline values: CDR1 MNHEY, CDR2 SVGAGI. V dropped 2 bases and J dropped 9 bases, with 17 bases sitting between them. The CDR3 consists of 16 residues. Each CDR3 protein gets one entry after TCRdb re-called the RT-PCR reads with MiXCR. The sample has 860,000 or so distinct CDR3 sequences, around 20% seen once; the top ten hold roughly 10%. This sequence was found in a man aged 45-65 years who received an inactivated influenza vaccine. This specimen was PBMCs from blood, taken roughly 5 days after vaccination. The chain carries TRBV6-5 and TRBJ1-6; tentatively, D is TRBD1 (6 bases). CDR3 residues: CASSYTGLAVGSPLHF. The CDR3 nucleotides are TGTGCCAGCAGTTACACAGGGCTGGCGGTGGGTTCACCCCTCCACTTT.